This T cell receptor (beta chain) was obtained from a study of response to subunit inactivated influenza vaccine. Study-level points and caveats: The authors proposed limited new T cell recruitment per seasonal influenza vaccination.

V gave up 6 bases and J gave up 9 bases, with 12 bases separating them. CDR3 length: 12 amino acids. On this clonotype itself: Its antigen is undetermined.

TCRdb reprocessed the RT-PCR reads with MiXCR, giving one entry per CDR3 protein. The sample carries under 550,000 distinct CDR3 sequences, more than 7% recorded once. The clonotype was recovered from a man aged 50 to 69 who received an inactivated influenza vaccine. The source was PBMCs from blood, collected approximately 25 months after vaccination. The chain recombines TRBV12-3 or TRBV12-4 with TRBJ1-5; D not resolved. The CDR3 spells CASSPSLMPQHF. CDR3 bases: TGTGCCAGCAGCCCCAGCTTAATGCCCCAGCATTTT.